The TCR beta chain described here comes from a study of tissue T cells after allogeneic stem cell transplantation. Here immunoSEQ multiplex PCR was the method, and the copy in TCRdb shows in-frame clones only, minus some. Of roughly 8,600 clones in the sample, roughly 38% were seen once. Time point: mouse harvest day 14 after allogeneic transplant. The graft held 10^6 splenic CD5+ T cells and 10^7 T-cell-depleted bone marrow cells. Trimming took off 1 base at V and 7 bases at J, with 11 bases between the two ends. The CDR3 loop spans 14 amino acids. CDR1 SGHSA and CDR2 FRNQAP come from the germline V gene. This clone qualifies as medium-sized. Gene names and germline refer to mouse. The CDR3 goes on 1 residue after the read ends, and that part is filled in from the germline J gene.

The V and J genes are TRBV16 and TRBJ2-1; D might be TRBD1 (5 bases). Sequencing was done on a sample of skin. This TCR was sampled from a female BALB/c mouse given C57BL/6 T cells with graft-versus-host disease after an allogeneic hematopoietic cell transplant. The CDR3 here is CASSLVQGGAEQFF. The sequenced CDR3 bases are TGTGCAAGCAGCTTAGTCCAGGGAGGAGCTGAGCAGTTC.